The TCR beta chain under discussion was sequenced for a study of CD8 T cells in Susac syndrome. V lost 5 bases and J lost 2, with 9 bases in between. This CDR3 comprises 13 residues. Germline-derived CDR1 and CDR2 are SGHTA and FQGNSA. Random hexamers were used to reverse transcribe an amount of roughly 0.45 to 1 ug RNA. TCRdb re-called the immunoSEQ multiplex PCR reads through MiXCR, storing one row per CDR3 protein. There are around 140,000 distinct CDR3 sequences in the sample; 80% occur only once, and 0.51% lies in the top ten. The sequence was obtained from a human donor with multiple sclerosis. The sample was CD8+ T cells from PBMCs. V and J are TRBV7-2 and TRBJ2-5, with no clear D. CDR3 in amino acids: CASSPPVQETQYF. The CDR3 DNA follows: TGTGCCAGCAGCCCCCCCGTTCAAGAGACCCAGTACTTC.